The clone carrying this TCR beta chain was recorded at least ten times. One end of the junction does not line up with germline, which may come from a read error. The record originates from a study of blood T cells in healthy people across ages. Germline CDR1 is LGHNA and CDR2 is YSLEER. The CDR3 covers 15 residues. For the second PCR, which ran for about 6 to 12 cycles, a sample-barcoded 5' primer and a J-beta primer mix were used. TCRdb used MiXCR to reprocess the 5' RACE reads, holding one entry per CDR3 protein. The sample shows some 1,800,000 distinct CDR3 sequences, more than 35% of them seen only once.

The chain is built from TRBV4-3 and TRBJ1-2, with TRBD1 identical over 10 bases. Sample: blood. The sequence was collected from a human donor in good health. CDR3 loop: CASSPRDRGNYGYTF. The CDR3, as DNA: TGTGCCAGCAGCCCCCGGGACAGGGGTAACTATGGCTACACCTTC.